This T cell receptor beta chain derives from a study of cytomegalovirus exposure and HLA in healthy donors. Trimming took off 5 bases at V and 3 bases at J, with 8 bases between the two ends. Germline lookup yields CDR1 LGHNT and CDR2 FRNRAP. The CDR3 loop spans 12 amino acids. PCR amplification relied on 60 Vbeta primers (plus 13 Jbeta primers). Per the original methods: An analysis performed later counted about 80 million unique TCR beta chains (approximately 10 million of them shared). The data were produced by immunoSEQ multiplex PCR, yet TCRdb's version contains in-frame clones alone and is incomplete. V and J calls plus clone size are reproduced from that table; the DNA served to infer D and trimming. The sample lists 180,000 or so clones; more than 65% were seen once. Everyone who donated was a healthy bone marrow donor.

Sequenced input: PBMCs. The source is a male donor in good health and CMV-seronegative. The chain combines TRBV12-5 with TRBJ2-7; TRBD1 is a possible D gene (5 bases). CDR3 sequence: CASGPDSYEQYF. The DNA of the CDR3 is TGTGCTAGTGGTCCAGACAGCTACGAGCAGTACTTC.